Listed below are T cell receptor beta chains from one sample, sequenced in a study of blood T cell repertoires in COVID-19. Clones were sequenced by immunoSEQ multiplex PCR, and TCRdb holds only the in-frame ones, with some missing. The sample includes about 220,000 clones, around 86% of them seen just once. Material for sequencing was peripheral blood. The source is a woman in her 70s with COVID-19, enrolled during active disease. CDR3s include the opening cysteine and the closing phenylalanine or tryptophan. D genes are given only for firm matches. Clone size, where shown, is once, few, many, or a class for clones that have expanded.

v_call: TRBV12-3/TRBV12-4; clone_size: NA; j_call: TRBJ1-2; d_call: TRBD1; cdr3_aa: CASSNRGFGGYTF; cdr3_nt: TGTGCCAGCAGCAACAGGGGCTTCGGTGGCTACACCTTC
v_call: TRBV9; clone_size: NA; j_call: TRBJ1-1; d_call: NA; cdr3_aa: CASSSQGSPFEAFF; cdr3_nt: TGTGCCAGCAGCAGCCAGGGATCCCCGTTTGAAGCTTTCTTT
v_call: TRBV30; clone_size: NA; j_call: TRBJ2-2; d_call: TRBD2; cdr3_aa: CAWSVPSGRAGELFF; cdr3_nt: TGTGCCTGGAGTGTACCTAGCGGGAGGGCCGGGGAGCTGTTTTTT
v_call: TRBV5-5; clone_size: NA; j_call: TRBJ1-4; d_call: NA; cdr3_aa: CASSLGVNEKLFF; cdr3_nt: TGTGCCAGCAGCTTGGGAGTAAATGAAAAACTGTTTTTT
v_call: TRBV2; clone_size: NA; j_call: TRBJ1-5; d_call: NA; cdr3_aa: CASSPLGGNQPQHF; cdr3_nt: TGTGCCAGCAGTCCGCTTGGAGGCAATCAGCCCCAGCATTTT
v_call: TRBV29-1; clone_size: few; j_call: TRBJ1-1; d_call: NA; cdr3_aa: CSVGIQVNTEAFF; cdr3_nt: TGCAGCGTCGGGATTCAGGTGAACACTGAAGCTTTCTTT
v_call: TRBV7-6; clone_size: NA; j_call: TRBJ2-5; d_call: TRBD2; cdr3_aa: CASSPRTSGREETQYF; cdr3_nt: TGTGCCAGCAGCCCCCGGACTAGCGGGAGGGAAGAGACCCAGTACTTC
v_call: TRBV3-1/TRBV3-2; clone_size: NA; j_call: TRBJ1-1; d_call: NA; cdr3_aa: CASSQLAGSTEAFF; cdr3_nt: TGTGCCAGCAGCCAACTCGCCGGGAGCACTGAAGCTTTCTTT
v_call: TRBV28; clone_size: once; j_call: TRBJ1-1; d_call: NA; cdr3_aa: CASSRGGGSTEAFF; cdr3_nt: TGTGCCAGCTCGAGAGGGGGGGGAAGCACTGAAGCTTTCTTT
v_call: TRBV28; clone_size: NA; j_call: TRBJ2-3; d_call: TRBD2; cdr3_aa: CASSSTSGAFTDTQYF; cdr3_nt: TGTGCCAGCAGTTCGACTAGCGGGGCCTTCACAGATACGCAGTATTTT
v_call: TRBV7-2; clone_size: NA; j_call: TRBJ2-5; d_call: NA; cdr3_aa: CASSFEGGIYETQYF; cdr3_nt: TGTGCCAGCAGCTTCGAAGGCGGGATTTACGAGACCCAGTACTTC
v_call: TRBV9; clone_size: few; j_call: TRBJ1-1; d_call: TRBD1; cdr3_aa: CASSPQSDRVLSEAFF; cdr3_nt: TGTGCCAGCAGCCCCCAATCCGACAGGGTTTTGAGTGAAGCTTTCTTT
v_call: TRBV12-3/TRBV12-4; clone_size: NA; j_call: TRBJ2-7; d_call: TRBD1; cdr3_aa: CASRPGQGYEQYF; cdr3_nt: TGTGCCAGCAGACCGGGACAGGGGTACGAGCAGTACTTC
v_call: TRBV7-9; clone_size: NA; j_call: TRBJ2-7; d_call: TRBD1; cdr3_aa: CASSPTGTGASYEQYF; cdr3_nt: TGTGCCAGCAGCCCTACCGGGACAGGGGCCTCCTACGAGCAGTACTTC
v_call: TRBV7-2; clone_size: NA; j_call: TRBJ1-1; d_call: TRBD1; cdr3_aa: CASSLRTGGKMNTEAFF; cdr3_nt: TGTGCCAGCAGCTTAAGGACAGGGGGTAAAATGAACACTGAAGCTTTCTTT
v_call: TRBV7-2; clone_size: NA; j_call: TRBJ1-6; d_call: NA; cdr3_aa: CASSLGTVNSPLHF; cdr3_nt: TGTGCCAGCAGCTTAGGGACAGTCAATTCACCCCTCCACTTT
v_call: TRBV11-2; clone_size: NA; j_call: TRBJ2-1; d_call: TRBD2; cdr3_aa: CASSSGLAGAGYNEQFF; cdr3_nt: TGTGCCAGCAGCTCAGGACTAGCGGGAGCGGGGTACAATGAGCAGTTCTTC
v_call: TRBV5-1; clone_size: NA; j_call: TRBJ2-3; d_call: TRBD2; cdr3_aa: CASSSGTSDYTDTQYF; cdr3_nt: TGCGCCAGCAGCTCCGGGACTAGCGATTACACAGATACGCAGTATTTT
v_call: TRBV7-2; clone_size: few; j_call: TRBJ1-2; d_call: NA; cdr3_aa: CASSTSNYGYTF; cdr3_nt: TGTGCCAGCAGCACTTCTAACTATGGCTACACCTTC
v_call: TRBV25-1; clone_size: few; j_call: TRBJ2-1; d_call: TRBD2; cdr3_aa: CASSEGLEFNEQFF; cdr3_nt: TGTGCCAGCAGTGAGGGACTAGAGTTCAATGAGCAGTTCTTC
v_call: TRBV29-1; clone_size: NA; j_call: TRBJ2-7; d_call: TRBD2; cdr3_aa: CSVGHPGLANYEQYF; cdr3_nt: TGCAGCGTGGGTCATCCGGGACTAGCGAACTACGAGCAGTACTTC
v_call: TRBV4-3; clone_size: NA; j_call: TRBJ2-3; d_call: TRBD2; cdr3_aa: CASSLAPSGEADTQYF; cdr3_nt: TGCGCCAGCAGCCTGGCCCCTAGCGGGGAGGCAGATACGCAGTATTTT
v_call: TRBV10-3; clone_size: NA; j_call: TRBJ2-7; d_call: TRBD2; cdr3_aa: CAIGTSGLVEQYF; cdr3_nt: TGTGCCATTGGGACTAGCGGACTGGTGGAGCAGTACTTC
v_call: TRBV11-2; clone_size: NA; j_call: TRBJ1-2; d_call: TRBD1; cdr3_aa: CASSSQGAQGYGYTF; cdr3_nt: TGTGCCAGCAGCTCTCAGGGGGCTCAGGGCTATGGCTACACCTTC
v_call: TRBV10-1; clone_size: few; j_call: TRBJ2-7; d_call: TRBD2; cdr3_aa: CASSSGTSGKYF; cdr3_nt: TGCGCCAGCAGTTCCGGGACTAGCGGGAAGTACTTC
v_call: TRBV9; clone_size: NA; j_call: TRBJ2-7; d_call: TRBD2; cdr3_aa: CASSVGTSGPYEQYF; cdr3_nt: TGTGCCAGCAGCGTAGGTACTAGCGGCCCCTACGAGCAGTACTTC